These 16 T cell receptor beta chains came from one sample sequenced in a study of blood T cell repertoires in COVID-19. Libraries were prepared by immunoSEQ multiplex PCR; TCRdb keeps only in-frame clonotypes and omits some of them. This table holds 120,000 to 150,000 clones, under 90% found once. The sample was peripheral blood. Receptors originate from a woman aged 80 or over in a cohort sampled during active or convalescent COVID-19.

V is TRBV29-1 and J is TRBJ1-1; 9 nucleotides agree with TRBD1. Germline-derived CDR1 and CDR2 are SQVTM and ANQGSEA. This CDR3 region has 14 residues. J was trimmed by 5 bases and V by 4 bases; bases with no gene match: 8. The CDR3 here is CSVGTTGGRTEAFF. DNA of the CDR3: TGCAGCGTTGGAACAACAGGGGGCAGAACTGAAGCTTTCTTT.

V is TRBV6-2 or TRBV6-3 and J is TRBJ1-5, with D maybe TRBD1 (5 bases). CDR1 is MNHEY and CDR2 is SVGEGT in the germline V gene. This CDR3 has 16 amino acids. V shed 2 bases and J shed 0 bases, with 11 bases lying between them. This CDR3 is CASSYGAAYSNQPQHF. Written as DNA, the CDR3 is TGTGCCAGCAGTTACGGGGCAGCGTATAGCAATCAGCCCCAGCATTTT.

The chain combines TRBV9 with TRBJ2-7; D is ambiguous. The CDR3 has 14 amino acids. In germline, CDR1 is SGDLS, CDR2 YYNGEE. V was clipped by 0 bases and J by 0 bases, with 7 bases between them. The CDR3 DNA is TGTGCCAGCAGCGTAGTGGGCTCCTCCTACGAGCAGTACTTC. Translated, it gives CASSVVGSSYEQYF.

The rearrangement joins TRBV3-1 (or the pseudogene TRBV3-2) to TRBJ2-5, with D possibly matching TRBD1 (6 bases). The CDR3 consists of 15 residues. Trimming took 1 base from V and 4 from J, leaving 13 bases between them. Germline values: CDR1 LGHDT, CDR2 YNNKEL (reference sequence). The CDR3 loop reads CASSQAAGVSETQYF. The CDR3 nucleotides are TGTGCCAGCAGCCAAGCCGCAGGGGTGTCAGAGACCCAGTACTTC.

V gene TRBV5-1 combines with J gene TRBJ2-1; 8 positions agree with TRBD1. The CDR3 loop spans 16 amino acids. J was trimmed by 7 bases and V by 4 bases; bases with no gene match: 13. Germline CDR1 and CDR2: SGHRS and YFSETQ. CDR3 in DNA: TGCGCCAGCAGCCCGTCCGGGACAGGAAGGAATAATGAGCAGTTCTTC. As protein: CASSPSGTGRNNEQFF.

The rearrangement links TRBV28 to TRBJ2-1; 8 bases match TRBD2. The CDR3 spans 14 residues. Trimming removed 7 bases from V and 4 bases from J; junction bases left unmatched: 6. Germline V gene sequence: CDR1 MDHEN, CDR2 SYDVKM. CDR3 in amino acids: CASTPGGAYNEQFF. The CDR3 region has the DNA TGTGCCAGCACGCCCGGGGGGGCGTACAATGAGCAGTTCTTC.

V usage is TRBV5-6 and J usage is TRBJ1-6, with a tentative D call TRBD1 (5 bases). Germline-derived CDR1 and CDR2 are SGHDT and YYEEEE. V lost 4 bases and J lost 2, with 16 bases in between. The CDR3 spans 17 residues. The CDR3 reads CASSRKVEGTYNSPLHF. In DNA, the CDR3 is TGTGCCAGCAGCCGGAAAGTGGAGGGGACCTATAATTCACCCCTCCACTTT.

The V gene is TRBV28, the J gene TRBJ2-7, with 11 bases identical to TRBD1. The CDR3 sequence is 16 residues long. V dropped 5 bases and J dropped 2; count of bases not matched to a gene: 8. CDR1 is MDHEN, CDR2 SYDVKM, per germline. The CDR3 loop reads CASSRWTGGAPYEQYV. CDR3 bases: TGTGCCAGCAGTCGATGGACAGGGGGCGCCCCCTACGAGCAGTACGTC.

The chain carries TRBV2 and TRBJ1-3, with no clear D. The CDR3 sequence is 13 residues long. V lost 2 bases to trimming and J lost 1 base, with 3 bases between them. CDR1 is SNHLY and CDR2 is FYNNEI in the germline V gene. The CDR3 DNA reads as TGTGCCAGCAGTGAACGTTCTGGAAACACCATATATTTT. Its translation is CASSERSGNTIYF.

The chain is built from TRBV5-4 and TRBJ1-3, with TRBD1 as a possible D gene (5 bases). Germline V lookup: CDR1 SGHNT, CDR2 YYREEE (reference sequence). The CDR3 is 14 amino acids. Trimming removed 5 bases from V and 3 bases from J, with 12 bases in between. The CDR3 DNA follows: TGTGCCAGCAGTTCAGGGCTTTTTGGAAACACCATATATTTT. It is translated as CASSSGLFGNTIYF. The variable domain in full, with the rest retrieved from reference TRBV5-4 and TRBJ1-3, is ETGVTQSPTHLIKTRGQQVTLRCSSQSGHNTVSWYQQALGQGPQFIFQYYREEENGRGNFPPRFSGLQFPNYSSELNVNALELDDSALYLCASSSGLFGNTIYFGEGSWLTVV.

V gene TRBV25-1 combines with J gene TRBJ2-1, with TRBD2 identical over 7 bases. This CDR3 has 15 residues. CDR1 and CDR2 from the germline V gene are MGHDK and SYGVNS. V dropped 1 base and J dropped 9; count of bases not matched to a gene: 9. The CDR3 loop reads CASSEWRGFRSEQFF. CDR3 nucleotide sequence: TGTGCCAGCAGTGAATGGCGGGGGTTCAGGAGTGAGCAGTTCTTC.

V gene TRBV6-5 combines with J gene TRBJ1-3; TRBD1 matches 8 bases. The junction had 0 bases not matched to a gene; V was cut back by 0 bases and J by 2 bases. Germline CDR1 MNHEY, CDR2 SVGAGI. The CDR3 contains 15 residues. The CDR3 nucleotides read TGTGCCAGCAGTTACTCCAGGGGGCCTGGAAACACCATATATTTT. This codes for CASSYSRGPGNTIYF.

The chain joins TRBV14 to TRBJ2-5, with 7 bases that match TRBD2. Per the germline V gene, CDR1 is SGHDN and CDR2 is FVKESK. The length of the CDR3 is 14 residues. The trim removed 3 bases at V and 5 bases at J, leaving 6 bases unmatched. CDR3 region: CASSHPGRDETQYF. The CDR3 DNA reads TGTGCCAGCAGCCACCCGGGGAGGGATGAGACCCAGTACTTC. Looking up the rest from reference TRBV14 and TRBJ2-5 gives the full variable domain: EAGVTQFPSHSVIEKGQTVTLRCDPISGHDNLYWYRRVMGKEIKFLLHFVKESKQDESGMPNNRFLAERTGGTYSTLKVQPAELEDSGVYFCASSHPGRDETQYFGPGTRLLVL.

The CDR3 DNA is TGTGCCAGCAGCGAACAACTAGCGGGGGGGCCAGATACGCAGTATTTT. This translates into CASSEQLAGGPDTQYF. The genes are TRBV7-3 and TRBJ2-3; 13 nucleotides match TRBD2. This CDR3 has 16 residues. CDR1 is SGHTA, CDR2 FQGTGA, per germline. V shed 5 bases and J 4 bases; nucleotides not matched to a gene: 6.

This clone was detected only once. Written as DNA, the CDR3 is TGTGCCAGCAGCGTGCGGGGGGCCGGTTCCCACAATGAGCAGTTCTTC. Translation gives CASSVRGAGSHNEQFF. The chain joins TRBV9 to TRBJ2-1; 8 nucleotides line up with TRBD2. This CDR3 spans 16 amino acids. Germline CDR1 SGDLS, CDR2 YYNGEE. V was clipped by 2 bases and J by 5 bases; unmatched bases: 9.

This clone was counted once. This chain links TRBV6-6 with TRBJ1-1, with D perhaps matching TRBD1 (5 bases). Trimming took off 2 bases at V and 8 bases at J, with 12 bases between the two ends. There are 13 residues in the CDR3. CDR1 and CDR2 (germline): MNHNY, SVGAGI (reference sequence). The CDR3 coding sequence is TGTGCCAGCAGTTACACCTACAGGTCCGAAGCTTTCTTT. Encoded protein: CASSYTYRSEAFF.